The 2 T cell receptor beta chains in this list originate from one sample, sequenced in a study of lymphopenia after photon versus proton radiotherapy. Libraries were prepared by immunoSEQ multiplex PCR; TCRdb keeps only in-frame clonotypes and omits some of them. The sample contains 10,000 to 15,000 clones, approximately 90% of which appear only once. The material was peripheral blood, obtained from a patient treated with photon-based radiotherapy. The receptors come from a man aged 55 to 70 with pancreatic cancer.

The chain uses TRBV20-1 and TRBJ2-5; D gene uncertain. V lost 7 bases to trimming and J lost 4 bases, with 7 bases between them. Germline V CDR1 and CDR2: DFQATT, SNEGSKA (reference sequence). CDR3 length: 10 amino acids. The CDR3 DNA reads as TGCAGTGTGTGGCGAGAGACCCAGTACTTC. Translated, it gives CSVWRETQYF.

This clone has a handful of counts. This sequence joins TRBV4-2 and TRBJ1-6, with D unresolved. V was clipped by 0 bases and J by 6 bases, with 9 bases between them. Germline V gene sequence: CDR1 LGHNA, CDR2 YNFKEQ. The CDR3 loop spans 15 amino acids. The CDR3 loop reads CASSQDKAANSPLHF. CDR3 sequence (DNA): TGTGCCAGCAGCCAAGATAAGGCGGCTAATTCACCCCTCCACTTT.